These T cell receptor beta chains were read from a single sample in a study of read filtering for tumor transcriptome and immune sequencing. One entry per CDR3 protein, called by TCRdb with MiXCR from the reads. This sample has roughly 130,000 distinct CDR3 sequences, with approximately 12% found just once. Sequenced: a population of CD138-negative cells sorted from bone marrow. The receptors shown here come from a donor aged 40 or older with multiple myeloma. Both conserved end residues are part of each CDR3. D genes are given only for firm matches. Part of the rows lack a size; the others show once, few, many or a class for expanded clones.

TGTGCCAGTAGCCGGGACAGGGACAATTCACCCCTCCACTTT CASSRDRDNSPLHF many TRBD1 TRBJ1-6 TRBV27
TGTGCCAGCAGTTTAGTACCGCAAAATCAGCCCCAGCATTTT CASSLVPQNQPQHF few - TRBJ1-5 TRBV12-3/TRBV12-4
TGTGCCAGCAGCTTGGGATCGTCCTCCTATACGCAGTATTTT CASSLGSSSYTQYF few - TRBJ2-3 TRBV5-6
TGCAGTGCTCCGACTAGCGGGACCAGTGAGCAGTTCTTC CSAPTSGTSEQFF - TRBD2 TRBJ2-1 TRBV20-1
TGCGCCAGCAGCCAAGGGGACAGGGGCTCCTACCATGAGCAGTTCTTC CASSQGDRGSYHEQFF - TRBD1 TRBJ2-1 TRBV5-1
TGTGCCATCAGTGAGTCGGCAGGGAGCACAGATACGCAGTATTTT CAISESAGSTDTQYF many - TRBJ2-3 TRBV10-3
TGTGCCAGCAGTTTTAGGGTTAATACGCAGTATTTT CASSFRVNTQYF many - TRBJ2-3 TRBV12-3/TRBV12-4
TGTGCCAGCAGCCGGGGGATTGGGGCCAACGTCCTGACTTTC CASSRGIGANVLTF many - TRBJ2-6 TRBV12-3/TRBV12-4
TGTGCCAGTAGTGACCCGGGACTCGATCAGCCCCAGCATTTT CASSDPGLDQPQHF many - TRBJ1-5 TRBV19
TGTGCCAGCAGCTTAGTAGGGACGAATGAGCAGTTCTTC CASSLVGTNEQFF many - TRBJ2-1 TRBV7-2
TGTGCCAGCAGCCAGGACGGGACAACATACAATGAGCAGTTCTTC CASSQDGTTYNEQFF - - TRBJ2-1 TRBV7-3
TGCGCCAGCAGCTTGGCCGGGCGGAACACTGAAGCTTTCTTT CASSLAGRNTEAFF many - TRBJ1-1 TRBV5-1
TGCGCCAGCAGCCGCGGTGGGGGATTGTCAGATACGCAGTATTTT CASSRGGGLSDTQYF many - TRBJ2-3 TRBV4-1
TGTGCCACCAGCAGAGATTCGGTCAGATCGGAGACCCAGTACTTC CATSRDSVRSETQYF many - TRBJ2-5 TRBV15
TGTGCCAGCAGTCCCCGGGGGGGCGTTGGAAAAAAACTGTTTTTT CASSPRGGVGKKLFF many - TRBJ1-4 TRBV2
TGTGCCAGCATTAGACCAGGGGGCTTGAAGACTGAAGCTTTCTTT CASIRPGGLKTEAFF few TRBD1 TRBJ1-1 TRBV7-9
TGTGCCAGCAGCAAAGAAGGGACAGCCTCGAATGAGCAGTTCTTC CASSKEGTASNEQFF - - TRBJ2-1 TRBV21-1